These T cell receptor beta chains were read from a single sample in a study of blood T cell repertoires in COVID-19. The assay was immunoSEQ multiplex PCR, and TCRdb's table has in-frame clones only and misses some. Among about 500,000 clones, roughly nine tenths were seen once, and the ten largest hold approximately 0.9%. The sample was peripheral blood. These receptors were collected from a man aged 18 to 29 with COVID-19, enrolled during active disease. Each CDR3 is given with its conserved first and last residue. The order of the fields is V gene, D gene, clone size, J gene, CDR3 DNA, CDR3 protein. The D gene is left open where the match is weak. Part of the rows lack a size; the others show once, few, many or a class for expanded clones.

V gene: TRBV21-1; D gene: NA; clone size: NA; J gene: TRBJ2-1; CDR3 DNA: TGTGCCAGCAGCAAAGCGCAAGGAATTACGGGACAGGGGGTAAAATACTACAATGAGCAGTTCTTC; CDR3 protein: CASSKAQGITGQGVKYYNEQFF
V gene: TRBV5-1; D gene: TRBD1; clone size: NA; J gene: TRBJ1-2; CDR3 DNA: TGCGCCAGCAGCCCCGTCGGACAGGACGATGGCTACACCTTC; CDR3 protein: CASSPVGQDDGYTF
V gene: TRBV2; D gene: TRBD1; clone size: once; J gene: TRBJ2-5; CDR3 DNA: TGTGCCAGCAACCTACAGGGGGCTTCAGAGACCCAGTACTTC; CDR3 protein: CASNLQGASETQYF
V gene: TRBV2; D gene: TRBD1; clone size: NA; J gene: TRBJ2-5; CDR3 DNA: TGTGCCAGCAGTGAGCCTGGACAGGGGACCCAAGAGACCCAGTACTTC; CDR3 protein: CASSEPGQGTQETQYF
V gene: TRBV7-2; D gene: NA; clone size: once; J gene: TRBJ1-2; CDR3 DNA: TGTGCCAGCAGCTTAGCATGGGGAGGAGAGTATGGCTACACCTTC; CDR3 protein: CASSLAWGGEYGYTF
V gene: TRBV5-8; D gene: NA; clone size: NA; J gene: TRBJ1-5; CDR3 DNA: TGTGCCAGCAGCGGTGGCGGGGGGTATAGCAATCAGCCCCAGCATTTT; CDR3 protein: CASSGGGGYSNQPQHF
V gene: TRBV19; D gene: TRBD1; clone size: NA; J gene: TRBJ1-2; CDR3 DNA: TGTGCCAGTAGTCCTACCCGACAGGGGCTATTTTATGGCTACACCTTC; CDR3 protein: CASSPTRQGLFYGYTF
V gene: TRBV15; D gene: TRBD1; clone size: NA; J gene: TRBJ2-3; CDR3 DNA: TGTGCCACCAGCAGGTCCGGGACAGGAGCCACAGATACGCAGTATTTT; CDR3 protein: CATSRSGTGATDTQYF
V gene: TRBV7-2; D gene: TRBD1; clone size: NA; J gene: TRBJ2-7; CDR3 DNA: TGTGCCAGCAGCTTTCGAGGACAGGGGGCTTACGAGCAGTACTTC; CDR3 protein: CASSFRGQGAYEQYF
V gene: TRBV9; D gene: NA; clone size: NA; J gene: TRBJ1-4; CDR3 DNA: TGTGCCAGCAGCGTTGGAGGCGGCGGGGAAAAACTGTTTTTT; CDR3 protein: CASSVGGGGEKLFF
V gene: TRBV6-1; D gene: TRBD1; clone size: NA; J gene: TRBJ1-5; CDR3 DNA: TGTGCCAGCAGTGAAAATCTGAGGGGGCATCAGCCCCAGCATTTT; CDR3 protein: CASSENLRGHQPQHF
V gene: TRBV7-3; D gene: NA; clone size: NA; J gene: TRBJ2-1; CDR3 DNA: TGTGCCAGCAGCCCCACAGGTGCGGTAGATTACAATGAGCAGTTCTTC; CDR3 protein: CASSPTGAVDYNEQFF
V gene: TRBV6-5; D gene: TRBD2; clone size: NA; J gene: TRBJ2-1; CDR3 DNA: TGTGCCAGCAGGGCTCTAGCGGGAGGCAATGAGCAGTTCTTC; CDR3 protein: CASRALAGGNEQFF
V gene: TRBV7-2; D gene: NA; clone size: NA; J gene: TRBJ1-2; CDR3 DNA: TGTGCCAGCAGCTCAAGGGGGACCCCTAACTATGGCTACACCTTC; CDR3 protein: CASSSRGTPNYGYTF